Following are 3 T cell receptor beta chains from one sample sequenced in a study of Ad26.COV2.S vaccination and SARS-CoV-2 variants. Profiled with immunoSEQ multiplex PCR; TCRdb holds only in-frame clones, not every one. The repertoire holds about 350,000 clones, with approximately 86% as singletons. Indicated treatment: about 20 received Ad26.COV2.S at low or high dose, single or two shots; 5 received placebo; per-sample allocation not given. Repertoires come from day 63 after the first vaccine or placebo injection. The sample consisted of peripheral blood, taken in a trial of Ad26.COV2.S vaccine versus placebo. All receptors come from a person between 18 and 60 years old who received the Ad26.COV2.S COVID-19 vaccine or a placebo.

The chain couples TRBV2 to TRBJ1-3; TRBD1 is a possible D gene (5 bases). Germline CDR1 reads SNHLY; CDR2 reads FYNNEI. V was shortened by 9 bases and J by 1 base, with 7 bases between the two germline ends. The CDR3 has 12 residues. In DNA form, the CDR3 reads TGTGCCAGTCAGGGATCTGGAAACACCATATATTTT. It codes for CASQGSGNTIYF.

J is TRBJ1-1 and V is TRBV10-3; perhaps TRBD1 as D (5 bases). The CDR3 extends over 13 amino acids. CDR1 ENHRY and CDR2 SYGVKD come from the germline V gene. Trimming removed 1 base at V and 5 bases at J, with 8 bases between. In DNA form, the CDR3 reads TGTGCCATCAGTGAGTGGGGGGGAACTGAAGCTTTCTTT. Translated: CAISEWGGTEAFF.

This chain joins TRBV6-5 and TRBJ1-6; 9 bases fit TRBD1. The V gene's germline CDR1 is MNHEY and CDR2 SVGAGI. V shed 4 bases, J shed 11 bases, and the junction held 9 bases outside the gene matches. The length of the CDR3 is 15 residues. In DNA form, the CDR3 reads TGTGCCAGCAGTTTGGCGGGACAGGGTCTAGCACCCCTCCACTTT. Translating gives CASSLAGQGLAPLHF.